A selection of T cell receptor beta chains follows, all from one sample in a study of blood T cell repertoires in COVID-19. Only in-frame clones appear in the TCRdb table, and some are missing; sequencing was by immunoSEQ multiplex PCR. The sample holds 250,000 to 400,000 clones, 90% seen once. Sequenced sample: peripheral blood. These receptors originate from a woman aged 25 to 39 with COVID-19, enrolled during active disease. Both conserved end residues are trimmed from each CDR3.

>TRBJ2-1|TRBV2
ASRLAARHNEQF
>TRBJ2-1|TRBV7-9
ASSLSGVSYNEQF
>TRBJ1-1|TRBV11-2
ASSFTGTTEAF
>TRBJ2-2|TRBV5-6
ASSGDRGQFTGELF
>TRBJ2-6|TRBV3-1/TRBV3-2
ASSRSTGSGANVLT
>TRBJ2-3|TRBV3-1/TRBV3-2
ASSRSAGSQDTQY
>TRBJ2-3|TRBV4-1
ASSPFRQSTDTQY
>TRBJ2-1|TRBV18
ASSPRDRTYNEQF
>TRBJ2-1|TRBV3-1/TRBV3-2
ASSLGASDNEQF
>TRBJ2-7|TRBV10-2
ASRMDRAYEQY
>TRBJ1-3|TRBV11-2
ASSSPIGVGNTIY
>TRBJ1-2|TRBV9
ASSVRGQVLYGYT
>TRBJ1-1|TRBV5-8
ASSLETGGTEAF
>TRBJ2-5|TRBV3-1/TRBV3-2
ASSPGTSGQY
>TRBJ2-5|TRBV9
ASSDPGEETQY
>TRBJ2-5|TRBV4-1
ASSQDLAGPTLQETQY
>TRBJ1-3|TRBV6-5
ASRLDRGGDTIY
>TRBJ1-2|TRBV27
ASSLAGTGGRIYGYT
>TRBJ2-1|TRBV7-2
ASSLAPSSGRHEQF
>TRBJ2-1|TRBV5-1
ASSSELPYNEQF
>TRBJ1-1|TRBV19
ASSIEPGRGTEAF
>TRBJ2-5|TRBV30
AWSVGLAGEETQY
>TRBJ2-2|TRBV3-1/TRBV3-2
ASSQGYSNTGELF
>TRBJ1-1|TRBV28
ASITGAIMNTEAF
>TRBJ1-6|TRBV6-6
ASSYLDRGNSPLH
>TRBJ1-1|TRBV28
ASSSYLSGGFGDTEAF
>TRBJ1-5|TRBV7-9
ASSLSTGSNQPQH
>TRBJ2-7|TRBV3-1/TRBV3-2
ASSQWMSADYEQY
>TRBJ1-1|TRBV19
ASSFGTPNTEAF
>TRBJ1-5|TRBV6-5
ASKGGGIHQPQH
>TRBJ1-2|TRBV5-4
ASSSPDRGDGYT
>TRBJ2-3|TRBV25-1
ASRGELTGRTDTQY
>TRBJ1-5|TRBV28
ASSPNAGGNQPQH
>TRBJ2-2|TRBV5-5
ASSRGQGGELF
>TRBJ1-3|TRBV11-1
ASSPRDRSSGNTIY
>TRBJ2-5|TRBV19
ASSPNPGTGGGSQY
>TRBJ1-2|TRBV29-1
SVEAGDRRTNYGYT
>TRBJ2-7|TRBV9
ASSVGQGGVYEQY
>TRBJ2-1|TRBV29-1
SVEGPGVVGF
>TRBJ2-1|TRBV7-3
ASSLTQGIAYNEQF
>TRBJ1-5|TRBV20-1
SASSAGVVRLQPQH
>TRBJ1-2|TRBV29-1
SVEARVGDMFGYT